The 27 T cell receptor beta chains in this list originate from one sample, sequenced in a study of blood T cell repertoires in COVID-19. The method was immunoSEQ multiplex PCR; TCRdb's version includes in-frame clones alone and lacks a portion of them. The top ten hold around 16% of the sample, which has 50,000 to 65,000 clones, roughly 83% seen once. Sequences were obtained from peripheral blood. Every receptor here comes from a man aged 55 to 70 with COVID-19, enrolled during active disease.

The chain carries TRBV2 and TRBJ2-3, with TRBD2 matching over 7 bases. CDR3 size: 14 residues. V was pared by 1 base and J by 3 bases, with 1 base of the junction left unmatched. The germline CDR1 and CDR2 sequences are SNHLY and FYNNEI. Here the CDR3 reads CASSEERGTDTQYF. As DNA, the CDR3 is TGTGCCAGCAGTGAAGAGCGGGGTACAGATACGCAGTATTTT. The full variable domain, completed using reference TRBV2 and TRBJ2-3, is EPEVTQTPSHQVTQMGQEVILRCVPISNHLYFYWYRQILGQKVEFLVSFYNNEISEKSEIFDDQFSVERPDGSNFTLKIRSTKLEDSAMYFCASSEERGTDTQYFGPGTRLTVL.

As to this clone: A read error may produce the germline difference seen at one junction end. V and J are TRBV7-9 and TRBJ2-1, with D maybe TRBD2 (6 bases). The CDR3 contains 12 residues. The germline V gene encodes CDR1 SEHNR and CDR2 FQNEAQ (reference sequence). The CDR3 region is CASSWPRTMLVF. As DNA, the CDR3 is TGTGCCAGCAGCTGGCCTAGGACTATGTTAGTCTTC. Looking up the rest from reference TRBV7-9 and TRBJ2-1 gives the full variable domain: DTGVSQNPRHKITKRGQNVTFRCDPISEHNRLYWYRQTLGQGPEFLTYFQNEAQLEKSRLLSDRFSAERPKGSFSTLEIQRTEQGDSAMYLCASSWPRTMLVFGPGTRLTVL.

The rearrangement links TRBV2 to TRBJ2-2; D unclear. The CDR3 runs 12 residues. The germline V gene encodes CDR1 SNHLY and CDR2 FYNNEI. V was trimmed by 3 bases and J by 6 bases, leaving 5 bases between them. CDR3 region: CASSELSGELFF. In nucleotides, the CDR3 is TGTGCCAGCAGTGAGTTATCCGGGGAGCTGTTTTTT.

The genes are TRBV7-2 and TRBJ2-7; 8 positions agree with TRBD1. V lost 2 bases and J lost 5; bases outside the gene matches: 8. Per germline, CDR1 SGHTA and CDR2 FQGNSA. CDR3 length equals 15 residues. The CDR3 DNA sequence: TGTGCCAGCAGCTTACAGGGACAGGTTGTAAACGAGCAGTACTTC. Translated: CASSLQGQVVNEQYF.

This clone was recorded only once. The chain links TRBV28 to TRBJ1-4, with D perhaps matching TRBD1 (5 bases). There are 15 residues in the CDR3. Germline loops: CDR1 MDHEN, CDR2 SYDVKM. V dropped 7 bases and J dropped 5 bases, with 17 bases sitting between them. The CDR3 coding sequence is TGTGCCAGCACCCCCACGCAGGGCCCCAATGAAAAACTGTTTTTT. Protein product: CASTPTQGPNEKLFF.

This chain links TRBV7-3 with TRBJ2-1; a weak D match, TRBD2 (5 bases). Germline V CDR1 and CDR2: SGHTA, FQGTGA. CDR3 size: 16 residues. The V and J ends lost 5 bases and 7 bases respectively, with 21 bases between them. The CDR3 sequence is CASSHQAGNPRNEQFF. The DNA of the CDR3 is TGTGCCAGCAGCCACCAAGCCGGGAACCCTCGGAATGAGCAGTTCTTC.

The chain has TRBV18 and TRBJ2-5; no firm D call. Germline CDR1 KGHSH, CDR2 LQKENI. The V end lost 0 bases, the J end lost 5 bases, and 10 bases lay between the germline ends. The CDR3 length is 14 residues. The CDR3 bases are TGTGCCAGCTCACCACCTCTAGATTTGGAGACCCAGTACTTC. This gives the protein CASSPPLDLETQYF. Full variable domain (remainder filled in from reference TRBV18 and TRBJ2-5): NAGVMQNPRHLVRRRGQEARLRCSPMKGHSHVYWYRQLPEEGLKFMVYLQKENIIDESGMPKERFSAEFPKEGPSILRIQQVVRGDSAAYFCASSPPLDLETQYFGPGTRLLVL.

In the case of this clone: Within the sample, other DNA sequences also encode this same CDR3. J is TRBJ1-2 and V is TRBV7-9; 11 nucleotides line up with TRBD1. The CDR3 sequence is 16 residues long. Germline CDR1 and CDR2: SEHNR and FQNEAQ (reference sequence). Germline trimming cut 5 bases from V and 3 bases from J; bases unmatched to any gene: 8. This CDR3 reads CASSPRGTGGDYGYTF. The CDR3 nucleotides are TGTGCCAGCAGCCCTAGGGGGACAGGGGGGGACTATGGCTACACCTTC.

This chain connects TRBV3-1 (or the pseudogene TRBV3-2) to TRBJ2-5, with D uncertain. CDR1 and CDR2 from the germline V gene are LGHDT and YNNKEL (reference sequence). The CDR3 extends over 12 amino acids. Trimming shortened V by 1 base and J by 5 bases, and 5 bases separated the two germline ends. CDR3 residues: CASSQVGETQYF. In nucleotides, the CDR3 is TGTGCCAGCAGCCAAGTGGGCGAGACCCAGTACTTC.

The rearrangement links TRBV5-1 to TRBJ2-3; a weak D match, TRBD2 (6 bases). Per germline, CDR1 SGHRS and CDR2 YFSETQ. Trimming stripped 4 bases from V and 1 base from J, with 10 bases between. This CDR3 has 14 amino acids. CDR3 residues: CASSPERGTDTQYF. CDR3 DNA sequence: TGCGCCAGCAGCCCGGAGCGGGGCACAGATACGCAGTATTTT.

The CDR3 nucleotides are TGTGCCAGCAGCTTGCGACCCGGGGGTTACAATGAGCAGTTCTTC. This translates into CASSLRPGGYNEQFF. J is TRBJ2-1 and V is TRBV5-6; D is possibly TRBD2 (6 bases). The CDR3 is 15 amino acids. Germline V gene lookup returns CDR1 SGHDT and CDR2 YYEEEE. V lost 1 base, J lost 4 bases, and 12 bases lay in between.

The V and J genes are TRBV5-4 and TRBJ1-2, with 7 bases lining up with TRBD1. V lost 4 bases to trimming and J lost 8 bases; unmatched junction nucleotides: 11. This CDR3 region has 14 residues. Per germline, CDR1 SGHNT and CDR2 YYREEE (reference sequence). As DNA, the CDR3 is TGTGCCAGCAGCCTAAACAGGGGCCTGGGGGGCTACACCTTC. It yields the protein CASSLNRGLGGYTF.

The chain employs TRBV14 and TRBJ2-4; 9 nucleotides agree with TRBD2. The CDR3 totals 16 residues. J was trimmed by 1 base and V by 4 bases; bases with no gene match: 5. From germline, CDR1 is SGHDN and CDR2 FVKESK. The CDR3 nucleotides read TGTGCCAGCAGCCGGCGGGGGGGGTCGGCCAAAAACATTCAGTACTTC. Residues: CASSRRGGSAKNIQYF.

The rearrangement joins TRBV10-3 to TRBJ2-1; D is unresolved. This CDR3 region has 15 residues. Germline loops: CDR1 ENHRY, CDR2 SYGVKD. V was trimmed by 0 bases and J by 0 bases, leaving 6 bases between them. The CDR3 protein is CAISESRNSYNEQFF. The CDR3 DNA follows: TGTGCCATCAGTGAGTCCAGGAACTCCTACAATGAGCAGTTCTTC.

The CDR3 nucleotides read TGTGCCAGCAGCTTAGGCCAGAAAGAATCACCCCTCCACTTT. Translated: CASSLGQKESPLHF. The genes are TRBV7-3 and TRBJ1-6; no clear D. The CDR3 totals 14 residues. The germline gives CDR1 SGHTA, CDR2 FQGTGA. The germline V and J ends were trimmed by 2 bases and 10 bases, with 12 bases remaining between them.

The chain joins TRBV29-1 to TRBJ2-2; TRBD2 aligns across 8 bases. Trimming removed 7 bases from V and 6 bases from J; junction bases left unmatched: 13. CDR1 is SQVTM, CDR2 ANQGSEA, per germline. The CDR3 covers 15 residues. CDR3 region: CSAGGREGLSGELFF. DNA of the CDR3: TGCAGCGCTGGTGGTCGGGAGGGCCTCTCCGGGGAGCTGTTTTTT.

The V and J genes are TRBV30 and TRBJ1-2; 11 bases line up with TRBD1. The germline V gene has CDR1 GTSNPN and CDR2 SVGIG (reference sequence). The CDR3 is 14 residues long. V shed 2 bases, J shed 2 bases, and the junction held 1 base outside the gene matches. The DNA for the CDR3 is TGTGCCTGGAGTTGGACAGGGGGCAACTATGGCTACACCTTC. Translating it yields CAWSWTGGNYGYTF.

The CDR3 loop is CASSHEPRWETQYF. CDR3 sequence (DNA): TGCGCCAGCAGTCACGAACCTAGGTGGGAGACCCAGTACTTC. The chain has TRBV23-1 and TRBJ2-5, with unresolved D. TRBV23-1 carries the ORF label, with uncertain function. CDR3 size: 14 residues. The V and J ends lost 3 bases and 5 bases respectively, with 13 bases between them.

V is TRBV7-9 and J is TRBJ1-4; no clear D gene. The CDR3 sequence is 14 residues long. V lost 3 bases and J lost 3, with 8 bases in between. Per the germline V gene, CDR1 is SEHNR and CDR2 is FQNEAQ (reference sequence). The CDR3 DNA reads TGTGCCAGCAGCTTCACGGGAGCTAATGAAAAACTGTTTTTT. Translating gives CASSFTGANEKLFF.

J is TRBJ1-4 and V is TRBV6-6; no firm D call. In germline, CDR1 is MNHNY, CDR2 SVGAGI (reference sequence). The CDR3 length is 15 residues. Trimming stripped 6 bases from V and 0 bases from J, with 11 bases between. The CDR3 nucleotides read TGTGCCAGCAGCCCATCAGTTGCAACTAATGAAAAACTGTTTTTT. It encodes CASSPSVATNEKLFF.

The chain is built from TRBV9 and TRBJ2-2, with unresolved D. Per the germline V gene, CDR1 is SGDLS and CDR2 is YYNGEE. CDR3 length equals 16 residues. Trimming shortened V by 1 base and J by 2 bases, and 12 bases separated the two germline ends. The CDR3 DNA sequence: TGTGCCAGCAGCGTACAACCGGTCCGTAACACCGGGGAGCTGTTTTTT. Its translation is CASSVQPVRNTGELFF.

This clone was seen only a few times. This rearrangement joins TRBV29-1 to TRBJ1-4; no reliable D call. Germline CDR1 and CDR2: SQVTM and ANQGSEA. The CDR3 sequence is 11 residues long. Between the trimmed V and J ends, which lost 7 bases and 8 bases, there was a span of 11 bases. The CDR3 region is CSAISGEKLFF. The CDR3 DNA sequence: TGCAGCGCAATATCAGGCGAAAAACTGTTTTTT.

This rearrangement joins TRBV5-4 to TRBJ2-6; D is possibly TRBD1 (5 bases). V shed 0 bases and J shed 13 bases, with 14 bases lying between them. Germline CDR1 reads SGHNT; CDR2 reads YYREEE (reference sequence). The CDR3 has 14 amino acids. The CDR3 DNA sequence: TGTGCCAGCAGCTTGGCAGGGCAGGGCCGAGTCCTGACTTTC. This gives the protein CASSLAGQGRVLTF.

Only one count was recorded for this clone. The chain is built from TRBV6-1 and TRBJ2-2; tentative D call: TRBD2 (6 bases). Germline V gene lookup returns CDR1 MNHNS and CDR2 SASEGT. V lost 1 base and J 4 bases, leaving 10 bases between the germline ends. This CDR3 is 15 amino acids long. As DNA, the CDR3 is TGTGCCAGCAGTGAAGTTGCGGGGTCCACCGGGGAGCTGTTTTTT. Protein: CASSEVAGSTGELFF.

The V gene is TRBV13, the J gene TRBJ2-3; D gene ambiguous. V lost 1 base to trimming and J lost 1 base, with 6 bases between them. CDR3 length equals 14 residues. The V gene's germline CDR1 is PRHDT and CDR2 FYEKMQ (reference sequence). CDR3 in amino acids: CASSLDLRTDTQYF. The DNA of the CDR3 is TGTGCCAGCAGCTTAGACCTACGCACAGATACGCAGTATTTT.

The chain joins TRBV11-2 to TRBJ2-7; a possible D gene is TRBD2 (5 bases). Germline V gene lookup returns CDR1 SGHAT and CDR2 FQNNGV. The CDR3 is made up of 14 amino acids. V was clipped by 2 bases and J by 7 bases, with 15 bases between them. CDR3 sequence (DNA): TGTGCCAGCAGCTTAAGCCGTACTAGTTTTGAGCAGTACTTC. Its protein is CASSLSRTSFEQYF.

The chain has TRBV9 and TRBJ2-1, with a weak D call TRBD2 (6 bases). Germline V lookup: CDR1 SGDLS, CDR2 YYNGEE. CDR3 length: 15 residues. With 3 bases removed from V and 0 bases from J, the gap between germline ends came to 10 bases. CDR3 in DNA: TGTGCCAGCAGCGACGGGACTTCCTCCTACAATGAGCAGTTCTTC. Its translation: CASSDGTSSYNEQFF.